These T cell receptor beta chains were read from a single sample in a study of blood T cell repertoires in COVID-19. Sequencing used immunoSEQ multiplex PCR; TCRdb keeps in-frame clones, though not all of them. The sample records some 140,000 clones, approximately 88% being singletons. Sequencing input: peripheral blood. These receptors all come from an elderly woman with acute or convalescent COVID-19. Both conserved end residues are trimmed from each CDR3. Fields, in order: D gene, V gene, J gene, CDR3 protein. The D gene is left open where the match is weak.

>NA|TRBV7-2|TRBJ1-2
ASSLIGNLLGGRGYT
>TRBD2|TRBV14|TRBJ2-7
ASSGPGLAGASTLYEQY
>TRBD1|TRBV24-1|TRBJ2-1
ATSDSQAGQGYNEQF
>NA|TRBV7-9|TRBJ2-1
ASSIKYNEQF
>NA|TRBV5-1|TRBJ2-7
ASSFPGKYEQY
>NA|TRBV5-1|TRBJ2-5
ASSADRNQETQY
>NA|TRBV10-1|TRBJ1-1
ASSAVRGTTEAF
>TRBD2|TRBV6-5|TRBJ2-3
ASRPGLAPTDTQY
>TRBD1|TRBV19|TRBJ1-2
ASRGARDRAGYT
>NA|TRBV7-9|TRBJ1-3
ASSPTGWGGTDTIY
>NA|TRBV2|TRBJ1-5
ASSRLAASNQPQH
>NA|TRBV5-5|TRBJ2-5
ASSLVFGDLILETQY
>NA|TRBV11-2|TRBJ1-1
ASRTRATYSNEAF
>NA|TRBV3-1/TRBV3-2|TRBJ1-2
ASSQDRGDHGYT
>TRBD2|TRBV27|TRBJ2-2
ASSFDGLAGMNTGELF
>NA|TRBV10-3|TRBJ1-2
AISGKGGMDYGYT
>TRBD2|TRBV30|TRBJ2-1
ASEREGYNEQF
>NA|TRBV3-1/TRBV3-2|TRBJ1-3
ASSQSGFGNTIY
>NA|TRBV7-2|TRBJ1-6
ASSLDFGGGNSPLH
>TRBD1|TRBV7-2|TRBJ1-2
ASSLAGTGGASGYT
>NA|TRBV7-8|TRBJ2-7
ASRAGTPSYEQY
>TRBD1|TRBV7-6|TRBJ1-1
ASSLGWTGGLVEAF
>NA|TRBV7-2|TRBJ2-1
ASSLVWGGPEF
>TRBD2|TRBV6-5|TRBJ2-7
ASSYSSLAGNYEQY
>NA|TRBV7-2|TRBJ1-4
ASSTRAGANEKLF
>NA|TRBV2|TRBJ2-3
AGRGGQGTDTQY
>NA|TRBV6-7|TRBJ1-4
ASIAAGRKATNEKLF
>NA|TRBV4-3|TRBJ1-3
ASSQDLGGEGNTIY
>TRBD2|TRBV19|TRBJ2-4
ATSPSGTAKNIQY
>NA|TRBV23-1|TRBJ1-6
ARGPRGNSPLH
>NA|TRBV30|TRBJ1-1
AYSGGFGTEAF
>TRBD1|TRBV18|TRBJ1-5
ASSTQGRNSNQPQH
>NA|TRBV4-3|TRBJ1-2
ASSQDEIGGANYGYT
>TRBD1|TRBV5-1|TRBJ1-6
ASSLGTGVNSPLH
>NA|TRBV30|TRBJ2-7
AWSVYWGDEQY
>TRBD1|TRBV30|TRBJ1-4
AWDRDRGPNEKLF
>TRBD1|TRBV6-5|TRBJ1-1
ASSRTGTGDTEAF
>TRBD1|TRBV12-3/TRBV12-4|TRBJ1-2
ASSDRGVYGYT
>NA|TRBV12-3/TRBV12-4|TRBJ2-5
ASSYQETQY
>NA|TRBV4-3|TRBJ1-4
ASSLRTHEKLF
>NA|TRBV5-1|TRBJ2-5
ASSSQGGETQY
>NA|TRBV6-5|TRBJ2-2
ASSNGRITGELF
>NA|TRBV4-1|TRBJ2-7
ASSQPGRYRRTYEQY
>TRBD2|TRBV11-2|TRBJ2-5
ASSLHAGVQETQY
>NA|TRBV7-2|TRBJ2-5
ASSRGGEETQY
>TRBD1|TRBV7-9|TRBJ1-5
ASSLGSGTVNQPQH
>NA|TRBV6-5|TRBJ1-5
ASSSGLANQPQH
>NA|TRBV9|TRBJ2-3
ASSVSGDHTDTQY
>TRBD1|TRBV5-8|TRBJ1-5
ASSPGQRSNQPQH